This is a list of T cell receptor beta chains from one sample in a study of CD8+ T cells in alopecia areata. TCRdb keeps only in-frame clones here, not all; method: immunoSEQ multiplex PCR. The repertoire consists of about 5,400 clones, with over 60% occurring once and the leading ten covering approximately 12%. Source: skin, taken at week 24, from a patient treated with tofacitinib. The origin of the receptors is a human donor with alopecia areata. The CDR3 runs from the conserved cysteine through the conserved F or W. The D gene is left open where the match is weak. Not all rows give a size; the values are once, few, many and, for expanded clones, a class.

cdr3_length,v_call,clone_size,j_call,d_call,cdr3_nt,cdr3_aa
16,TRBV5-4,.,TRBJ2-1,TRBD2,TGTGCCAGCAGCTCCGGACTAGCGGGGGGGCTAGGTGAGCAGTTCTTC,CASSSGLAGGLGEQFF
16,TRBV2,few,TRBJ1-4,TRBD1,TGTGCCATCCGGGACAGAAGCTTCGCAACTAATGAAAAACTGTTTTTT,CAIRDRSFATNEKLFF
17,TRBV13,.,TRBJ2-1,TRBD1,TGTGCCAGCAGCCCTGGACAGGGGGCAGGGTCCTACAATGAGCAGTTCTTC,CASSPGQGAGSYNEQFF
17,TRBV5-1,.,TRBJ1-1,TRBD1,TGCGCCAGCAGCCGTCCGGTCCCGGGACAGGGTAACACTGAAGCTTTCTTC,CASSRPVPGQGNTEAFF
15,TRBV4-3,few,TRBJ2-3,TRBD1,TGCGCCAGCAGCCAAGAACAGGGGGCCACAGATACGCAGTATTTT,CASSQEQGATDTQYF
15,TRBV5-1,.,TRBJ2-7,.,TGCGCCAGCAGCGGAACTTATAGGGGGGACTACGAGCAGTACTTC,CASSGTYRGDYEQYF
14,TRBV11-2,few,TRBJ2-1,.,TGTGCCAGCGGTTCAAGCTTCATCTACAATGAGCAGTTCTTC,CASGSSFIYNEQFF
16,TRBV5-6,.,TRBJ1-2,.,TGTGCCAGCGGCGCTCGCAATAGTCGGAGGACCTATGGCTACACCTTC,CASGARNSRRTYGYTF
21,TRBV4-2,.,TRBJ2-3,TRBD2,TGTGCCAGCAGCCAAGATCTAAGGCTAGCGGGGGGATCAGTCTCCACAGATACGCAGTATTTT,CASSQDLRLAGGSVSTDTQYF
13,TRBV9,few,TRBJ1-2,.,TGTGCCAGCAGCGACGCGGGGGACTATGGCTACACCTTC,CASSDAGDYGYTF
15,TRBV14,.,TRBJ2-3,.,TGTGCCAGCAGCCAAGTGCTTCCGTACACAGATACGCAGTATTTT,CASSQVLPYTDTQYF
12,TRBV2,.,TRBJ2-7,.,TGTGCCAGCAGTGAATTTTCTTACGAGCAGTACTTC,CASSEFSYEQYF
14,TRBV6-6,few,TRBJ1-2,.,TGTGCCAGCAGGGCTAGACAGAAAATCTATGGCTACACCTTC,CASRARQKIYGYTF
15,TRBV6-1,.,TRBJ1-1,.,TGTGCCAGCAGGTCCCACCGCGCAGTGCCCACTGAAGCTTTCTTT,CASRSHRAVPTEAFF
14,TRBV6-1,.,TRBJ1-2,TRBD1,TGTGCCAGCAGTGAATTCCGGGACAGTAATGGCTACACCTTC,CASSEFRDSNGYTF
17,TRBV27,.,TRBJ2-7,TRBD1,TGTGCCAGCAGTTTATCCCACCTGACAGGGGGCTTCCACGAGCAGTACTTC,CASSLSHLTGGFHEQYF
17,TRBV7-3,few,TRBJ2-3,TRBD1,TGTGCCAGCAGCCAAGGGACAGGGATTACTAGCACAGATACGCAGTATTTT,CASSQGTGITSTDTQYF
16,TRBV15,.,TRBJ2-1,TRBD1,TGTGCCACCAGCAGATCGACAGGGCAGCTCTACAATGAGCAGTTCTTC,CATSRSTGQLYNEQFF
15,TRBV6-4,.,TRBJ2-3,TRBD2,TGTGCCAGCAGTGACTCTAGCGGGGGGGCAGATACGCAGTATTTT,CASSDSSGGADTQYF